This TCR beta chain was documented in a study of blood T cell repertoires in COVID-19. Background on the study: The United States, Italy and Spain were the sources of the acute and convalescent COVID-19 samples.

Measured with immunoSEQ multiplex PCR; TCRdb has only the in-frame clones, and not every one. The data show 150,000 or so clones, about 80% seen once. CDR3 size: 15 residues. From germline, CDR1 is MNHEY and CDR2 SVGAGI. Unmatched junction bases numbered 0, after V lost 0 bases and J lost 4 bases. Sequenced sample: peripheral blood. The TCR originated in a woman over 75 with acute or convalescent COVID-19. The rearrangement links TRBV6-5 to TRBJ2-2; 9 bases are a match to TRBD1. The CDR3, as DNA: TGTGCCAGCAGTTACTCGGACAGGGGCACCGGGGAGCTGTTTTTT. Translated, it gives CASSYSDRGTGELFF.